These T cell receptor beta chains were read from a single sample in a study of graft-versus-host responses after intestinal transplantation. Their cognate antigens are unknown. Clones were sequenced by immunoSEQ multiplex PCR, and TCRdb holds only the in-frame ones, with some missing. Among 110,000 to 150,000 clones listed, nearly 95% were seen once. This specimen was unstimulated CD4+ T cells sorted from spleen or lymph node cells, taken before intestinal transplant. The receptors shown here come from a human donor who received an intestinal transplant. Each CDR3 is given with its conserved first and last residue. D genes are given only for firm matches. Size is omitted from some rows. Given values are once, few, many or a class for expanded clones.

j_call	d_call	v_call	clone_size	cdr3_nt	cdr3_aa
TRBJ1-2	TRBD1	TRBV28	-	TGTGCCAGCAGTAGGGCCGGGACAGGGAACCAAGCTAACTATGGCTACACCTTC	CASSRAGTGNQANYGYTF
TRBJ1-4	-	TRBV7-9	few	TGTGCCAGCAGCTTATGGGATCCTAATGAAAAACTGTTTTTT	CASSLWDPNEKLFF
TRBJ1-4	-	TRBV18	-	TGTGCCAGCTCACCAAGAGGAGGCCTTGAAAAACTGTTTTTT	CASSPRGGLEKLFF
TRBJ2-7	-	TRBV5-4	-	TGTGCCAGCAGCTTGGTAGGCAGGGGGGCTTACGAGCAGTACTTC	CASSLVGRGAYEQYF
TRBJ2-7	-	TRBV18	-	TGTGCCAGCTCACCACCAAGCTCCTACGAGCAGTACTTC	CASSPPSSYEQYF
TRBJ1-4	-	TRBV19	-	TGTGCCAGTAGTACAGACAGTAATGAAAAACTGTTTTTT	CASSTDSNEKLFF
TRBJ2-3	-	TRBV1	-	TGCACCAGCAGCCGGGGGTCGGAGGGAGGGCCCTGGAGCACAGATACGCAGTATTTT	CTSSRGSEGGPWSTDTQYF
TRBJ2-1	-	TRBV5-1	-	TGCGCCAGCAGCTTGTGGAGGGAGCGGTACAATGAGCAGTTCTTC	CASSLWRERYNEQFF
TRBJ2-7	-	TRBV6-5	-	TGTGCCAGCAGTTACGCCGGGACGGACTCCTACGAGCAGTACTTC	CASSYAGTDSYEQYF
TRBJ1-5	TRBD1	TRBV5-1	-	TGCGCCAGCAGCAGACAGGGAGGCAATCAGCCCCAGCATTTT	CASSRQGGNQPQHF
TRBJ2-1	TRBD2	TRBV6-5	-	TGTGCCAGCGGGCTAGCGGGAGAGGGTGAGCAGTTCTTC	CASGLAGEGEQFF
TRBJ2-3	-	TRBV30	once	TGTGCCTGGACGAGGGGCAGCACAGATACGCAGTATTTT	CAWTRGSTDTQYF
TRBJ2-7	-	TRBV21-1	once	TGTGCCAGCAGCAAAGAAGGGTGGGGCGCGAGCTCCTACGAGCAGTACTTC	CASSKEGWGASSYEQYF
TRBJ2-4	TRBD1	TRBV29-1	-	TGCAGCGCGGGACAGAACCAAAACATTCAGTACTTC	CSAGQNQNIQYF
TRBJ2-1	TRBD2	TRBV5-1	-	TGCGCCAGCACCTCCGGACTAGCCGTCTACAATGAGCAGTTCTTC	CASTSGLAVYNEQFF
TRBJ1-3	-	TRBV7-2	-	TGTGCCAGCAGCTTAGTCGCCGTATTAACGGGAAACACCATATATTTT	CASSLVAVLTGNTIYF
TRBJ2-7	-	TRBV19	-	TGTGCCAGTAGTATAGGCGAAGGCGAGCAGTACTTC	CASSIGEGEQYF
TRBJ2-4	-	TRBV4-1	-	TGCGCCAGCAGCCAAGAGGTGAAACCGGGGGCCAAAAACATTCAGTACTTC	CASSQEVKPGAKNIQYF
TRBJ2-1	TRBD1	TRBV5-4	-	TGTGCCAGCAGCTTTACAGGGGGAGGCTACAATGAGCAGTTCTTC	CASSFTGGGYNEQFF
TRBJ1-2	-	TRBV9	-	TGCGCCAGCAGTTCGGGCTTCACGGGAGGCTACACCTTC	CASSSGFTGGYTF
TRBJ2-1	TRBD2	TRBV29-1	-	TGCAGCGTGATCGGACTAGCGGGATACTACAATGAGCAGTTCTTC	CSVIGLAGYYNEQFF
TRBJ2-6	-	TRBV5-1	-	TGCGCCAGCAGCGTAAGGACACTAGACTCTGGGGCCAACGTCCTGACTTTC	CASSVRTLDSGANVLTF
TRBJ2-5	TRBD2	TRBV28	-	TGTGCCAGCAGTTTGGGACTAGCGGGAGTAATCCAAGAGACCCAGTACTTC	CASSLGLAGVIQETQYF
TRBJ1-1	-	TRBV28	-	TGTGCCAGCAGTTCACTAGGGGAGGTCGCTTTCTTT	CASSSLGEVAFF
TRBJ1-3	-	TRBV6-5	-	TGTGCCAGCAGTTCTTGGGACTTCTCTGGAAACACCATATATTTT	CASSSWDFSGNTIYF
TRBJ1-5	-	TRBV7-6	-	TGTGCCAGCAGCTCCACGGGTTCAGATCAGCCCCAGCATTTT	CASSSTGSDQPQHF
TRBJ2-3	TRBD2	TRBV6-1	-	TGTGCCAGCAGTGCCGTCCTAGCGGGCGGCACAGATACGCAGTATTTT	CASSAVLAGGTDTQYF
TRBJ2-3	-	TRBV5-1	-	TGCGCCAGCAGCTTGAATTTTCAGGGCGGAGCAGATACGCAGTATTTT	CASSLNFQGGADTQYF
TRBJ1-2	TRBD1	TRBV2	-	TGTGCCAGCAGTGGCAATGGACAGGCGGATGGCTACACCTTC	CASSGNGQADGYTF
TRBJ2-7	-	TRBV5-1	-	TGCGCCAGCAAAGTCGCAGGCCCCTACGAGCAGTACTTC	CASKVAGPYEQYF
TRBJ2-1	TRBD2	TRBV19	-	TGTGCCAGTAGCAAGCGGGAGTGGTCCTACAATGAGCAGTTCTTC	CASSKREWSYNEQFF
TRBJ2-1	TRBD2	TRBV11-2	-	TGTGCCAGCAGCTTAGGAGCGGGAGCCTACAATGAGCAGTTCTTC	CASSLGAGAYNEQFF
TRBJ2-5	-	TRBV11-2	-	TGTGCCAGCAGCTCCATGGTCCAAGAGACCCAGTACTTC	CASSSMVQETQYF
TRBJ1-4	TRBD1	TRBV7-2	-	TGTGCCAGCAGCTTAAGGTCGGGACAGGGGGCAACTAATGAAAAACTGTTTTTT	CASSLRSGQGATNEKLFF
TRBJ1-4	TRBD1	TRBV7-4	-	TGTGCCAGCAACTACGGCATTTGGGGCAGGGGGGAAGAGGGATATGAAAAACTGTTTTTT	CASNYGIWGRGEEGYEKLFF
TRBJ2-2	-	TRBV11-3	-	TGTGCCAGCAGCTTTGGGCCCGGCCAAAACACCGGGGAGCTGTTTTTT	CASSFGPGQNTGELFF
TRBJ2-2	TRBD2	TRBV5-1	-	TGCGCCAGCAGCTTCGCAAACCGTCCCGGACTAGGCGCCGGGGAGCTGTTTTTT	CASSFANRPGLGAGELFF
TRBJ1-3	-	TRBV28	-	TGTGCCAGCTCTTCGAACCAACCGGGAAAGCGGGGAAACACCATATATTTT	CASSSNQPGKRGNTIYF
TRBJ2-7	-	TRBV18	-	TGTGCCAGCTCACCTTCTGGGAAGAGGGGCGAGCAGTACTTC	CASSPSGKRGEQYF
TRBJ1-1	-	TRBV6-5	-	TGTGCCAGCACCTCACAGTACAAGAACACTGAAGCTTTCTTT	CASTSQYKNTEAFF
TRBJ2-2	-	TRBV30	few	TGTGCCTGGATCAGGGGTCTTGGGGGGGAGCTGTTTTTT	CAWIRGLGGELFF
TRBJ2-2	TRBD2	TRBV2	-	TGTGCCAGGGGGACTAGCGGGAACGGCGGGGAGCTGTTTTTT	CARGTSGNGGELFF
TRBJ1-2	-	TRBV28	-	TGTGCCAGCCAACGGCGAACAACCTATGGCTACACCTTC	CASQRRTTYGYTF
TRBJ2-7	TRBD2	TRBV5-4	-	TGTGCCAGCAGCTTGTCAGCGGGGGGGACCTACGAGCAGTACTTC	CASSLSAGGTYEQYF
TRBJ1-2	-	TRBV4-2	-	TGTGCCAGCAGCCCTCAAGATAGGGGGGAATCGGGCTACACCTTC	CASSPQDRGESGYTF